These 25 T cell receptor beta chains share one sample of origin, sequenced in a study of cytomegalovirus exposure and HLA in healthy donors (dated by TCRdb to about 2017). The protocol used for the library was the immunoSEQ multiplex PCR assay. For the multiplex PCR, a mixture combining 60 forward primers for TCR Vbeta segments and 13 reverse primers for TCR Jbeta segments was used. The immuneACCESS repertoire file appears here via TCRdb, limited to in-frame rearrangements. These files lack a portion of the clones; in checked studies, under half of the deficit traces to unresolved V genes, and the cause of the others is not known. This sample gives about 94,000 clones in total; 70% to 85% of them show up just once. The top ten clonotypes cover 10% of the sample. The sequencing input was PBMCs. The receptors shown here come from a human donor in good health.

The rearrangement uses TRBV4-3 and TRBJ2-1; 7 bases line up with TRBD2. CDR3 length: 18 residues. CDR1 and CDR2 from the germline V gene are LGHNA and YSLEER. The J segment lost 1 base and the V segment lost 0 bases, leaving 9 bases of the junction unmatched. CDR3 protein: CASSQDPPAGVSYNEQFF. The CDR3 DNA sequence: TGCGCCAGCAGCCAAGATCCCCCGGCGGGAGTATCCTACAATGAGCAGTTCTTC.

In its sample, this clone was seen once. The genes are TRBV11-3 and TRBJ2-6; no clear D. Trimming stripped 5 bases from V and 4 bases from J, with 9 bases between. The germline V gene encodes CDR1 SGHNT and CDR2 YENEEA. This CDR3 region has 14 residues. CDR3 protein: CASSPTGGANVLTF. The CDR3 DNA follows: TGTGCCAGCAGCCCCACCGGGGGGGCCAACGTCCTGACTTTC.

V is TRBV5-8 and J is TRBJ2-2, with D tentatively TRBD2 (6 bases). Trimming took off 0 bases at V and 5 bases at J, with 8 bases between the two ends. From germline, CDR1 is SGHTS and CDR2 YDEGEE. The CDR3 extends over 14 amino acids. This chain's CDR3 is CASSLVAGTGELFF. The CDR3 DNA is TGTGCCAGCAGCTTGGTGGCGGGAACCGGGGAGCTGTTTTTT. The full variable domain, completed using reference TRBV5-8 and TRBJ2-2, is EAGVTQSPTHLIKTRGQQATLRCSPISGHTSVYWYQQALGLGLQFLLWYDEGEERNRGNFPPRFSGRQFPNYSSELNVNALELEDSALYLCASSLVAGTGELFFGEGSRLTVL.

The chain uses TRBV5-1 and TRBJ2-5, with a tentative D call TRBD2 (6 bases). With 1 base removed from V and 3 bases from J, the gap between germline ends came to 10 bases. This CDR3 has 14 amino acids. The germline gives CDR1 SGHRS, CDR2 YFSETQ. For the CDR3, the DNA is TGCGCCAGCAGCTTGATAGCGGCTGAAGAGACCCAGTACTTC. Residues: CASSLIAAEETQYF.

The chain carries TRBV7-2 and TRBJ1-2; D might be TRBD1 (6 bases). The CDR3 spans 14 residues. The ends were cut back, 5 bases at V and 3 bases at J, with 13 bases in the middle. Looked up from germline, CDR1 is SGHTA and CDR2 is FQGNSA. CDR3 residues: CASSLPTGYYGYTF. The CDR3 nucleotides read TGTGCCAGCAGCCTACCGACAGGCTACTATGGCTACACCTTC.

This clone was observed a handful of times. The V gene is TRBV28, the J gene TRBJ2-5, with D unresolved. The CDR3 is made up of 15 amino acids. Germline CDR1 is MDHEN and CDR2 is SYDVKM. V lost 4 bases and J lost 1, with 13 bases in between. This CDR3 reads CASSSQDLGQETQYF. CDR3 DNA sequence: TGTGCCAGCAGTTCGCAGGATCTTGGCCAAGAGACCCAGTACTTC.

The J gene is TRBJ1-1, the V gene TRBV5-1; a possible D gene is TRBD1 (5 bases). V was cut by 0 bases and J by 3 bases, with 12 bases left in between. The CDR3 sequence is 15 residues long. CDR1 and CDR2 (germline): SGHRS, YFSETQ. The CDR3 region has the DNA TGCGCCAGCAGCTTGGAGGGGCCTCCGGACACTGAAGCTTTCTTT. It is translated as CASSLEGPPDTEAFF.

This clone came up once. The chain uses TRBV4-3 and TRBJ2-7; maybe TRBD1 (6 bases). The CDR3 has 15 amino acids. V was clipped by 0 bases and J by 5 bases, with 14 bases between them. Germline CDR1 is LGHNA and CDR2 is YSLEER. The DNA for the CDR3 is TGCGCCAGCAGCCAAGAAGCCAGGGGATTCCACGAGCAGTACTTC. Its protein product is CASSQEARGFHEQYF.

The rearrangement joins TRBV7-2 to TRBJ2-7, with D possibly being TRBD1 (6 bases). Trimming removed 1 base from V and 3 bases from J, with 10 bases in between. The CDR3 runs 14 residues. Germline CDR1 is SGHTA and CDR2 is FQGNSA. The CDR3 DNA follows: TGTGCCAGCAGCTTAGGGGAACAGGGCTACGAGCAGTACTTC. Translated, it gives CASSLGEQGYEQYF.

The rearrangement joins TRBV5-1 to TRBJ2-5, with TRBD2 identical over 13 bases. The CDR3 contains 18 residues. The germline V gene encodes CDR1 SGHRS and CDR2 YFSETQ. V shed 4 bases, J shed 2 bases, and the junction held 11 bases outside the gene matches. The CDR3 reads CASSKTGTSGAPQETQYF. The CDR3 DNA reads TGCGCCAGCAGCAAAACCGGGACTAGCGGGGCCCCTCAAGAGACCCAGTACTTC.

The chain joins TRBV9 to TRBJ2-3; 8 bases align to TRBD2. The CDR3 runs to 13 residues. In germline, CDR1 is SGDLS, CDR2 YYNGEE. Germline trimming cut 7 bases from V and 3 bases from J; bases unmatched to any gene: 4. The CDR3 loop reads CASRAGGTDTQYF. As DNA, the CDR3 is TGTGCCAGCCGGGCGGGAGGAACAGATACGCAGTATTTT.

The J gene is TRBJ1-4, the V gene TRBV2, with D possibly being TRBD1 (5 bases). V was clipped by 2 bases and J by 3 bases, with 10 bases between them. Germline lookup yields CDR1 SNHLY and CDR2 FYNNEI. The CDR3 is made up of 15 amino acids. This CDR3 reads CASSESGVANEKLFF. The CDR3 bases are TGTGCCAGCAGTGAATCGGGGGTGGCTAATGAAAAACTGTTTTTT.

V and J are TRBV2 and TRBJ1-2, with 7 bases identical to TRBD1. Germline CDR1 SNHLY, CDR2 FYNNEI. The CDR3 has 15 residues. Trimming took 5 bases from V and 3 from J; bases not matched to a gene: 9. The CDR3 here is CASSPTLTGDYGYTF. CDR3 sequence (DNA): TGTGCCAGCAGTCCGACCCTCACAGGGGACTATGGCTACACCTTC.

V and J are TRBV7-8 and TRBJ2-7; the D is unclear. V lost 4 bases, J lost 4 bases, and 5 bases lay in between. CDR3 size: 11 residues. Germline V CDR1 and CDR2: SGHVS, FQNEAQ. CDR3 sequence reads: CASSSAYEQYF. As DNA, the CDR3 is TGTGCCAGCAGCTCCGCGTACGAGCAGTACTTC. Full variable domain (outside the CDR3, taken from reference TRBV7-8 and TRBJ2-7): GAGVSQSPRYKVAKRGQDVALRCDPISGHVSLFWYQQALGQGPEFLTYFQNEAQLDKSGLPSDRFFAERPEGSVSTLKIQRTQQEDSAVYLCASSSAYEQYFGPGTRLTVT.

The rearrangement joins TRBV15 to TRBJ2-1; 10 bases fit TRBD2. This CDR3 has 15 amino acids. Germline V gene sequence: CDR1 LNHNV, CDR2 YYDKDF (reference sequence). The junction had 4 bases not matched to a gene; V was cut back by 5 bases and J by 3 bases. As DNA, the CDR3 is TGTGCCACCAGCGCCCGACTAGCGGGCTACAATGAGCAGTTCTTC. The encoded protein is CATSARLAGYNEQFF.

The sample holds one count of this clone. The chain joins TRBV28 to TRBJ2-7; TRBD2 is a possible D gene (6 bases). The CDR3 contains 13 residues. The V end was cut by 5 bases, the J end by 0 bases, with 8 bases between. From germline, CDR1 is MDHEN and CDR2 SYDVKM. The CDR3 loop is CASSPGSSYEQYF. The DNA for the CDR3 is TGTGCCAGCAGTCCCGGGAGCTCCTACGAGCAGTACTTC.

V gene TRBV7-9 combines with J gene TRBJ2-7; a weak D match, TRBD2 (6 bases). The ends were cut back, 5 bases at V and 4 bases at J, with 12 bases in the middle. The CDR3 runs to 13 residues. Germline-derived CDR1 and CDR2 are SEHNR and FQNEAQ (reference sequence). The CDR3 loop is CASSPRGRYEQYF. In nucleotides, the CDR3 is TGTGCCAGCAGCCCCCGGGGGAGGTACGAGCAGTACTTC.

In its sample, this clone was seen a few times. The chain has TRBV29-1 and TRBJ2-3, with a weak D call TRBD1 (5 bases). The germline gives CDR1 SQVTM, CDR2 ANQGSEA. The germline V and J ends were trimmed by 6 bases and 5 bases, with 9 bases remaining between them. The CDR3 is 11 amino acids. The CDR3 protein is CSVEQVDTQYF. CDR3 bases: TGCAGCGTAGAACAGGTAGATACGCAGTATTTT.

The CDR3 coding sequence is TGCAGTGCTAGCGTAGAACCTGAAGCTTTCTTT. Amino acid sequence: CSASVEPEAFF. This sequence joins TRBV20-1 and TRBJ1-1; D is ambiguous. The V end lost 3 bases, the J end lost 6 bases, and 8 bases lay between the germline ends. Germline V gives CDR1 DFQATT, CDR2 SNEGSKA (reference sequence). CDR3 length: 11 residues.

The rearrangement uses TRBV28 and TRBJ2-2, with D maybe TRBD1 (6 bases). Germline CDR1 and CDR2: MDHEN and SYDVKM. The CDR3 is 16 amino acids. With 4 bases removed from V and 0 bases from J, the gap between germline ends came to 12 bases. CDR3 loop: CASSSGAVANTGELFF. The CDR3 coding sequence is TGTGCCAGCAGTTCAGGGGCAGTGGCGAACACCGGGGAGCTGTTTTTT.

The V call is TRBV14, the J call TRBJ1-1; 7 bases are a match to TRBD1. The CDR3 is 15 amino acids. The germline V gene encodes CDR1 SGHDN and CDR2 FVKESK. Unmatched junction bases numbered 8, after V lost 6 bases and J lost 1 base. CDR3: CASSSGQPRNTEAFF. In nucleotides, the CDR3 is TGTGCCAGCAGTTCGGGACAGCCTCGGAACACTGAAGCTTTCTTT. Looking up the rest from reference TRBV14 and TRBJ1-1 gives the full variable domain: EAGVTQFPSHSVIEKGQTVTLRCDPISGHDNLYWYRRVMGKEIKFLLHFVKESKQDESGMPNNRFLAERTGGTYSTLKVQPAELEDSGVYFCASSSGQPRNTEAFFGQGTRLTVV.

The J gene is TRBJ2-2, the V gene TRBV11-2, with TRBD1 identical over 7 bases. CDR1 SGHAT and CDR2 FQNNGV come from the germline V gene. There are 16 residues in the CDR3. V was pared by 5 bases and J by 4 bases, with 10 bases of the junction left unmatched. CDR3: CASSPTSTGRTGELFF. For the CDR3, the DNA is TGTGCCAGCAGCCCAACCTCGACAGGGCGCACCGGGGAGCTGTTTTTT.

Concerning this clone itself: One junction end does not reproduce the germline sequence, and a read error may be involved. The rearrangement uses TRBV6-6 and TRBJ2-1; 8 nucleotides match TRBD2. This CDR3 comprises 11 residues. From germline, CDR1 is MNHNY and CDR2 SVGAGI (reference sequence). This CDR3 reads CASTEPGLVLF. CDR3 nucleotide sequence: TGTGCCAGCACCGAACCGGGACTAGTGCTCTTC.

V is TRBV16 and J is TRBJ1-2; no clear D gene. The CDR3 spans 13 residues. V was shortened by 0 bases and J by 5 bases, with 7 bases between the two germline ends. Germline V lookup: CDR1 KGHSY, CDR2 FQNENV. In DNA form, the CDR3 reads TGTGCCAGCAGCCAATCGCGGGATTATGGCTACACCTTC. Its translation is CASSQSRDYGYTF.

This rearrangement joins TRBV4-1 to TRBJ1-5, with a weak D call TRBD1 (5 bases). CDR1 and CDR2 (germline): MGHRA, YSYEKL. There are 16 residues in the CDR3. The V and J ends lost 0 bases and 0 bases respectively, with 9 bases between them. In nucleotides, the CDR3 is TGCGCCAGCAGCCAAGATCCAGGGAATAGCAATCAGCCCCAGCATTTT. Translation gives CASSQDPGNSNQPQHF.